Sequencing of this T cell receptor beta chain was carried out in a study of blood T cell repertoires in COVID-19. V shed 4 bases and J shed 2 bases, with 14 bases lying between them. The germline V gene encodes CDR1 SGHDT and CDR2 YYEEEE. This CDR3 contains 15 residues. The method was immunoSEQ multiplex PCR; TCRdb's version includes in-frame clones alone and lacks a portion of them. The sample contains some 330,000 clones, roughly 90% of which appear only once. The chain uses TRBV5-6 and TRBJ2-3; the D gene is possibly TRBD2 (7 bases). The specimen was PBMCs or T cells enriched from blood (not recorded which). This TCR came from a woman aged 30 to 39 who had recovered from COVID-19. The CDR3 DNA reads TGTGCCAGCAGCCCCCCGGGGGGCTTCACAGATACGCAGTATTTT. It yields the protein CASSPPGGFTDTQYF.